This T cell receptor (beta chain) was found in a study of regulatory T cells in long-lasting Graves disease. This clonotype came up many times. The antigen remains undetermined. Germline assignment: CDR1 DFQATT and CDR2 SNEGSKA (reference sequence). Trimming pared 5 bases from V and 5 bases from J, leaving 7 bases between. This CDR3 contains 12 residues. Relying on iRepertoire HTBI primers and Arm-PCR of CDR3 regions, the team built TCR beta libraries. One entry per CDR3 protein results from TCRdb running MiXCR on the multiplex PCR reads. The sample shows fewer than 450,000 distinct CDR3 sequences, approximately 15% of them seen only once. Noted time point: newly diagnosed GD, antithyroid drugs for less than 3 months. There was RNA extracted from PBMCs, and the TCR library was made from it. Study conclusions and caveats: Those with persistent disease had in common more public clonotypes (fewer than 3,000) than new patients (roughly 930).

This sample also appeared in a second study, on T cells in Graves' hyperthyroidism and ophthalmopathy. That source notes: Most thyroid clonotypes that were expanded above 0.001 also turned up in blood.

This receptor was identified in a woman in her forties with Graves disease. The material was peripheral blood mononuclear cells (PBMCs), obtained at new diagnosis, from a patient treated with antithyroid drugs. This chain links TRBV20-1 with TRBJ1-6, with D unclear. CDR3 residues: CSASDNNSPLHF. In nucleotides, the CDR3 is TGCAGTGCTTCAGATAATAATTCACCCCTCCACTTT.